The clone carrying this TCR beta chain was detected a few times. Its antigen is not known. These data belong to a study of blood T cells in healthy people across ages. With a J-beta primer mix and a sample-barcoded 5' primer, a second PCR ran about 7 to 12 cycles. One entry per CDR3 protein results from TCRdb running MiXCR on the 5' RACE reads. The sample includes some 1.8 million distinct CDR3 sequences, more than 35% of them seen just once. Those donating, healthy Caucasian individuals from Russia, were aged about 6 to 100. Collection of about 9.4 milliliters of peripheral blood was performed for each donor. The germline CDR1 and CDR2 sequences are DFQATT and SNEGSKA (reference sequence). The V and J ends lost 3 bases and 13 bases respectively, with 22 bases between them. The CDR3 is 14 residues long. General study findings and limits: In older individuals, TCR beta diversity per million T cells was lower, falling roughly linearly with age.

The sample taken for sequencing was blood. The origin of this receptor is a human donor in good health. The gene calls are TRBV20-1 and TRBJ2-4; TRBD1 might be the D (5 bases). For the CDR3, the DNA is TGCAGTGCTAGTGACTGGGGCCGCGATATGGAGCAGTACTTC. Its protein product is CSASDWGRDMEQYF.